The 10 T cell receptor beta chains given below trace back to one sample, sequenced in a study of identical twins. MiXCR, run by TCRdb on the 5' RACE reads, gives a single entry per CDR3 protein. Of around 18,000 distinct CDR3 sequences in the sample, nearly 70% were seen once. The sequencing input was memory (CD45RO+) T cells sorted from blood. These receptors all come from a woman between 18 and 29 years old in good health. This table probably holds off-target reads from a library built for another chain.

This clonotype was observed a few times. The chain joins TRBV29-1 to TRBJ2-7; 7 positions agree with TRBD2. Germline CDR1 and CDR2: SQVTM and ANQGSEA. The CDR3 is 12 residues long. The V and J ends lost 6 bases and 5 bases, in that order; junction bases with no gene match: 7. For the CDR3, the DNA is TGCAGCGTGGAGGGAGGGATGAACGAGCAGTACTTC. This translates into CSVEGGMNEQYF.

The V call is TRBV18, the J call TRBJ1-1, with 7 bases matching TRBD1. Germline CDR1 reads KGHSH; CDR2 reads LQKENI. This CDR3 comprises 14 residues. V lost 4 bases and J lost 6; bases outside the gene matches: 8. As DNA, the CDR3 is TGTGCCAGCTCACAGGGGGCCTTCGGTCCTGAAGCTTTCTTT. Protein product: CASSQGAFGPEAFF.

The chain links TRBV7-8 to TRBJ2-1; possible D gene TRBD1, 5 bases. The V and J ends lost 1 base and 9 bases respectively, with 7 bases between them. Germline CDR1 reads SGHVS; CDR2 reads FQNEAQ. The CDR3 is 12 amino acids. The CDR3 region has the DNA TGTGCCAGCAGCTTAGTAGGGGTTGAGCAGTTCTTC. Amino acid sequence: CASSLVGVEQFF.

Comments on this clonotype: Mismatch with germline at one junction end may stem from a read error. V is TRBV7-2 and J is TRBJ2-5; 11 nucleotides line up with TRBD2. CDR1 and CDR2 from the germline V gene are SGHTA and FQGNSA. The CDR3 runs 17 residues. The CDR3 protein is CASSLGGLAVVGETQHF. In DNA, the CDR3 is TGTGCCAGCAGCTTAGGGGGACTAGCGGTGGTGGGAGAGACCCAGCACTTC.

This chain uses TRBV21-1 with TRBJ2-5; TRBD2, the D gene given by the table, was not confirmed from the DNA. TRBV21-1 is reported as a pseudogene. The CDR3 contains 17 residues. The CDR3 is CASSPQGRVGVMRDQYF. CDR3 sequence (DNA): TGTGCCAGCAGCCCCCAAGGGAGGGTGGGGGTAATGCGGGACCAGTACTTC.

The chain recombines TRBV20-1 with TRBJ2-5, with 8 bases fitting TRBD1. This CDR3 contains 14 residues. Trimming cost V 5 bases and J 5 bases; bases outside gene matches: 10. CDR1 and CDR2 from the germline V gene are DFQATT and SNEGSKA (reference sequence). The CDR3 nucleotides are TGCAGTGCTTACATCGGGACAGGAGAGGAGACCCAGTACTTC. It encodes CSAYIGTGEETQYF.

This chain uses TRBV29-1 with TRBJ2-3, with D perhaps matching TRBD2 (7 bases). V lost 4 bases, J lost 4 bases, and 15 bases lay in between. The CDR3 consists of 14 residues. Per germline, CDR1 SQVTM and CDR2 ANQGSEA. CDR3 in amino acids: CSVALAEGADTQYF. DNA for the CDR3: TGCAGCGTTGCCCTAGCGGAGGGGGCAGATACGCAGTATTTT.

CDR3 residues: CASSLGDLTDTQYF. Here the CDR3 DNA reads TGCGCCAGCAGCTTGGGGGACCTGACAGATACGCAGTATTTT. This rearrangement joins TRBV5-1 to TRBJ2-3; D possibly uses TRBD1 or TRBD2 (5 bases each). The CDR3 has 14 amino acids. Germline V gene lookup returns CDR1 SGHRS and CDR2 YFSETQ. V dropped 0 bases and J dropped 3 bases, with 8 bases sitting between them.

This sequence joins TRBV7-9 and TRBJ2-7; D is perhaps TRBD1 (6 bases). This CDR3 has 13 residues. Deletions cut 5 bases from V and 3 bases from J, with 11 bases between. In germline, CDR1 is SEHNR, CDR2 FQNEAQ (reference sequence). In DNA form, the CDR3 reads TGTGCCAGCAGCACCGACAGGTACTACGAGCAGTACTTC. Protein product: CASSTDRYYEQYF.

This clonotype was observed a single time. The rearrangement uses TRBV7-9 and TRBJ2-1, with 12 bases matching TRBD2. V trimming: 6 bases; J trimming: 2 bases; junction bases outside the gene matches: 2. Germline V gene data show CDR1 as SEHNR and CDR2 as FQNEAQ (reference sequence). The CDR3 contains 15 residues. The CDR3 protein is CASSPSGRAYNEQFF. The DNA for the CDR3 is TGTGCCAGCAGTCCTAGCGGGAGGGCCTACAATGAGCAGTTCTTC.